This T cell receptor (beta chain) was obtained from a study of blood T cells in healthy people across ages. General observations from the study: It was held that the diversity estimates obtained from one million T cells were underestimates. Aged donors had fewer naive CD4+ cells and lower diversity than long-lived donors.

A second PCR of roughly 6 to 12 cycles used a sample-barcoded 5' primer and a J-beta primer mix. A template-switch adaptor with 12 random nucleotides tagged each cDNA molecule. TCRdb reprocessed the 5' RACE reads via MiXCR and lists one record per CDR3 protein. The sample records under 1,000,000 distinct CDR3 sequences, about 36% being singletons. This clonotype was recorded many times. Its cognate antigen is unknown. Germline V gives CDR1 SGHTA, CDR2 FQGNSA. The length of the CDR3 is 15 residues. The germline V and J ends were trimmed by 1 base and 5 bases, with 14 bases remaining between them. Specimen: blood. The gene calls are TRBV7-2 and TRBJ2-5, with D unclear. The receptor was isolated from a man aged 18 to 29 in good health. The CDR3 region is CASSLDPPTMETQYF. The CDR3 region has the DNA TGTGCCAGCAGCTTAGATCCACCCACGATGGAGACCCAGTACTTC.